Listed below are T cell receptor beta chains from one sample, sequenced in a study of shared clonotypes between healthy human individuals. Some clones are missing from TCRdb's copy, which holds only in-frame ones; the method was immunoSEQ multiplex PCR. The table shows 200,000 to 250,000 clones, with 60% to 80% occurring only once. Sequenced input: memory CD4+ T cells sorted from blood. The receptor set was obtained from a young man in good health. Each CDR3 is given with its conserved first and last residue. The D gene is left open where the match is weak. Some rows have no size entry. The others give once, few or many, or a class for an expanded clone.

v_call	j_call	clone_size	d_call	cdr3_aa	cdr3_nt
TRBV7-8	TRBJ1-4	few	TRBD1	CASSLGPGQTNEKLFF	TGTGCCAGCAGCTTAGGACCGGGACAGACTAATGAAAAACTGTTTTTT
TRBV28	TRBJ1-4	.	TRBD1	CASSKRQGFYEKLFF	TGTGCCAGCAGCAAACGACAGGGGTTTTATGAAAAACTGTTTTTT
TRBV7-2	TRBJ2-1	.	.	CASSVAVSSYNEQFF	TGTGCCAGCAGCGTAGCAGTGAGCTCCTACAATGAGCAGTTCTTC
TRBV5-1	TRBJ1-1	.	.	CASSRQENTEAFF	TGCGCCAGTAGCCGACAGGAGAACACTGAAGCTTTCTTT
TRBV4-1	TRBJ2-7	.	.	CASGTGTTYEQYF	TGCGCCAGCGGAACAGGGACGACCTACGAGCAGTACTTC
TRBV7-2	TRBJ2-2	.	.	CASSLDFAGELFF	TGTGCCAGCAGCTTAGATTTTGCCGGGGAGCTGTTTTTT
TRBV29-1	TRBJ2-7	.	.	CSVESQGYEQYF	TGCAGCGTTGAATCACAGGGATACGAGCAGTACTTC
TRBV5-4	TRBJ1-4	.	TRBD1	CASSKDRRLGEKLFF	TGTGCCAGCAGCAAGGACAGGCGTCTGGGGGAAAAACTGTTTTTT
TRBV4-1	TRBJ2-2	.	TRBD2	CASSQDGLAPRLEMDTGELFF	TGCGCCAGCAGCCAAGACGGACTAGCGCCCCGTTTGGAAATGGACACCGGGGAGCTGTTTTTT
TRBV7-6	TRBJ2-3	few	.	CASSPAGTTSTDTQYF	TGTGCCAGCAGCCCGGCCGGGACAACAAGCACAGATACGCAGTATTTT
TRBV11-2	TRBJ2-7	once	TRBD2	CASSLRTSGVQPYEQYF	TGTGCCAGCAGCTTGAGAACTAGCGGAGTCCAACCCTACGAGCAGTACTTC
TRBV9	TRBJ2-3	.	TRBD2	CASSVNSAGGTDTQYF	TGTGCCAGCAGCGTAAATTCAGCGGGAGGCACAGATACGCAGTATTTT
TRBV11-2	TRBJ2-7	once	.	CASSLEAGGWNEQYF	TGTGCCAGCAGCTTAGAAGCAGGCGGTTGGAACGAGCAGTACTTC
TRBV25-1	TRBJ2-1	.	.	CASSEPGGKSYNEQFF	TGTGCCAGCAGTGAGCCTGGGGGAAAGTCCTACAATGAGCAGTTCTTC
TRBV7-2	TRBJ2-1	.	TRBD2	CASSLVRSDTSVYNEQFF	TGTGCCAGCAGCTTAGTTAGGTCGGATACTAGCGTTTACAATGAGCAGTTCTTC
TRBV5-1	TRBJ2-2	.	.	CASTFFLGEATPGELFF	TGCGCCAGCACCTTCTTCCTTGGGGAGGCTACCCCCGGGGAGCTGTTTTTT
TRBV28	TRBJ1-5	.	.	CASSFPRKGDQPQHF	TGTGCCAGCAGTTTCCCGCGGAAGGGGGATCAGCCCCAGCATTTT
TRBV7-2	TRBJ1-2	.	.	CASSLRGDGYTF	TGTGCCAGCAGCTTAAGAGGGGATGGCTACACCTTC
TRBV7-3	TRBJ2-2	many	.	CASSLTGMGGGELFF	TGTGCCAGCAGCTTAACAGGGATGGGTGGCGGGGAGCTGTTTTTT
TRBV28	TRBJ1-1	.	.	CASSSSVGQAFF	TGTGCCAGCAGCTCGAGTGTGGGGCAGGCTTTCTTT
TRBV6-6	TRBJ1-2	.	.	CASRRFGYTF	TGTGCCAGCAGGAGGTTTGGCTACACCTTC
TRBV11-2	TRBJ2-1	.	.	CASSLVAGINEQFF	TGTGCCAGCAGCTTAGTGGCGGGAATCAATGAGCAGTTCTTC
TRBV9	TRBJ2-2	.	TRBD2	CASSAGTSGRDGELFF	TGTGCCAGCAGCGCCGGGACTAGCGGGAGGGACGGGGAGCTGTTTTTT
TRBV9	TRBJ2-7	.	.	CASSVAEGTYEQYF	TGTGCCAGCAGCGTAGCGGAAGGAACCTACGAGCAGTACTTC
TRBV4-3	TRBJ1-3	.	.	CASSQAQQNTIYF	TGCGCCAGCAGCCAAGCCCAGCAAAACACCATATATTTT
TRBV7-9	TRBJ2-2	.	TRBD2	CASSLALAGVTGELFF	TGTGCCAGCAGCTTAGCGCTCGCGGGAGTTACCGGGGAGCTGTTTTTT
TRBV28	TRBJ2-1	.	TRBD1	CASRRGQGPYNEQFF	TGTGCCAGCAGACGCGGACAGGGCCCCTACAATGAGCAGTTCTTC
TRBV9	TRBJ2-5	.	.	CASSPRTAVSETQYF	TGTGCCAGCAGCCCCCGGACGGCCGTTTCCGAGACCCAGTACTTC
TRBV30	TRBJ1-5	few	TRBD1	CAWTARGRDQPQHF	TGTGCCTGGACCGCCAGGGGGCGCGATCAGCCCCAGCATTTT
TRBV5-1	TRBJ1-1	.	TRBD1	CASRRDRDRGGTEAFF	TGCGCCAGCAGGCGTGACCGGGACAGGGGAGGCACTGAAGCTTTCTTT
TRBV28	TRBJ2-5	few	.	CASSLRGGDGRRETQYF	TGTGCCAGCAGTTTAAGGGGCGGCGACGGGAGAAGAGAGACCCAGTACTTC
TRBV4-3	TRBJ2-7	.	TRBD1	CASSRGQGALSYEQYF	TGCGCCAGCAGCCGAGGACAGGGGGCTCTCTCCTACGAGCAGTACTTC
TRBV5-1	TRBJ2-3	.	TRBD2	CASSGSGGRRLAGEEDTQYF	TGCGCCAGCAGCGGAAGTGGCGGAAGACGACTAGCGGGAGAGGAAGATACGCAGTATTTT
TRBV7-8	TRBJ1-5	.	.	CASSLTRGKDQPQHF	TGTGCCAGCAGCTTAACCAGGGGTAAGGATCAGCCCCAGCATTTT
TRBV28	TRBJ2-7	.	.	CASSHTDYEQYF	TGTGCCAGCAGCCATACAGACTACGAGCAGTACTTC
TRBV2	TRBJ1-5	.	TRBD1	CASSRQGAHNQPQHF	TGTGCCAGCAGTAGACAGGGGGCACATAATCAGCCCCAGCATTTT
TRBV6-5	TRBJ1-2	few	.	CASGRRQFYGYTF	TGTGCCAGCGGACGTAGACAGTTCTATGGCTACACCTTC
TRBV2	TRBJ1-1	.	.	CASSLLGGTTEAFF	TGTGCCAGCAGCCTTTTGGGGGGTACCACTGAAGCTTTCTTT
TRBV5-6	TRBJ2-1	.	.	CASSLVGRPAQFF	TGTGCCAGCAGCTTGGTCGGACGGCCGGCGCAGTTCTTC
TRBV29-1	TRBJ2-5	.	.	CSVEEGEETQYF	TGCAGCGTTGAGGAAGGGGAAGAGACCCAGTACTTC
TRBV4-3	TRBJ2-1	few	.	CASSQERQDEQFF	TGCGCCAGCAGCCAAGAACGCCAGGATGAGCAGTTCTTC
TRBV25-1	TRBJ2-3	few	TRBD2	CASSESQRESTDTQYF	TGTGCCAGCAGTGAATCCCAGCGGGAGAGCACAGATACGCAGTATTTT
TRBV5-1	TRBJ2-3	few	TRBD2	CASSSRGGLSTDTQYF	TGCGCCAGCAGCAGCCGGGGGGGTCTTTCCACAGATACGCAGTATTTT
TRBV7-2	TRBJ1-3	.	.	CASSPNDFGLGNTIYF	TGTGCCAGCAGCCCCAACGATTTTGGATTAGGAAACACCATATATTTT